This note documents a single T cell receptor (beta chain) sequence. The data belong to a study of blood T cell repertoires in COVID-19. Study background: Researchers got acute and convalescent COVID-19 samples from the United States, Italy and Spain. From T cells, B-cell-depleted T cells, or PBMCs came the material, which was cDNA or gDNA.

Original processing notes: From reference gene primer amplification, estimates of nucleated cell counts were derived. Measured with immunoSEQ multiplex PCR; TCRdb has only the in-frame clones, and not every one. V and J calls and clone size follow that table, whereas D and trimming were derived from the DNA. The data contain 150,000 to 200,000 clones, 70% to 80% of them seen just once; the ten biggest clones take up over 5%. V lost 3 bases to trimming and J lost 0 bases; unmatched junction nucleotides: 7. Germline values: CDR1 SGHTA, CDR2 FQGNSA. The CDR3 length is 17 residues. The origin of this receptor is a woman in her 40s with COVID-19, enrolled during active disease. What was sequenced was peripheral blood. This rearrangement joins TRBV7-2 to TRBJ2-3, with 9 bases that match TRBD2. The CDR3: CASSLGGLAGSTDTQYF. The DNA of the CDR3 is TGTGCCAGCAGCTTGGGAGGGCTAGCGGGGAGCACAGATACGCAGTATTTT.